This T cell receptor beta chain was observed in a study of T cell responses to AZD1222 COVID-19 vaccine. Profiling relied on immunoSEQ multiplex PCR, and the TCRdb table lists in-frame clones only, not all of them. The profile shows fewer than 200,000 clones, 70% to 90% of them singletons. This CDR3 is built from 14 residues. Looked up from germline, CDR1 is SGHNT and CDR2 is YYREEE (reference sequence). The V and J ends lost 2 bases and 5 bases, in that order; junction bases with no gene match: 5. The table lists this clone with a count of one. The V and J genes are TRBV5-4 and TRBJ2-3, with 7 bases that match TRBD1. The receptor was derived from an adult who received the AZD1222 COVID-19 vaccine. The input for sequencing was peripheral blood, taken 28 days after the second AZD1222 dose. The DNA for the CDR3 is TGTGCCAGCAGCTTTAAGACAGGGCAAGATACGCAGTATTTT. Encoded protein: CASSFKTGQDTQYF.